These 2 T cell receptor beta chains share one sample of origin, sequenced in a study of shared clonotypes between healthy human individuals. Some clones are missing from TCRdb's copy, which holds only in-frame ones; the method was immunoSEQ multiplex PCR. The data contain approximately 100,000 clones, roughly 66% of them singletons. The material sequenced was memory CD8+ T cells sorted from blood. Described subset: CD45RO+ cells pooled with CCR7-negative TemRA cells. The receptors shown here come from a young woman in good health.

The chain couples TRBV30 to TRBJ2-6; D remains ambiguous. This CDR3 is built from 16 residues. Per germline, CDR1 GTSNPN and CDR2 SVGIG (reference sequence). V was pared by 0 bases and J by 0 bases, with 9 bases between. The CDR3 is CAWSVLSLSGANVLTF. The CDR3 DNA follows: TGTGCCTGGAGTGTCCTGTCTCTCTCTGGGGCCAACGTCCTGACTTTC.

This chain connects TRBV5-6 to TRBJ2-7; 7 bases match TRBD1. The CDR3 has 13 residues. Germline values: CDR1 SGHDT, CDR2 YYEEEE. Trimming cost V 5 bases and J 2 bases; bases outside gene matches: 4. CDR3 region: CASRSTGAYEQYF. As DNA, the CDR3 is TGTGCCAGCAGGTCCACAGGGGCCTACGAGCAGTACTTC.